Following are 8 T cell receptor beta chains from one sample sequenced in a study of T cells in Graves' hyperthyroidism and ophthalmopathy. Amplified regions were TCR beta CDR3 sequences from RNA transcripts. Using the HTBI primer set, a first-round RT-PCR was run on the TCR CDR3. TCRdb reprocessed the multiplex PCR reads with MiXCR, giving one entry per CDR3 protein. The sample has fewer than 350,000 distinct CDR3 sequences, roughly 15% seen once. What was sequenced was blood. Receptors were obtained from a woman between 50 and 59 years old with Graves' hyperthyroidism that later progressed to Graves' ophthalmopathy.

The V call is TRBV6-2 or TRBV6-3, the J call TRBJ1-2; tentative D call: TRBD1 (5 bases). V lost 2 bases and J lost 3, with 7 bases in between. Germline-derived CDR1 and CDR2 are MNHEY and SVGEGT. CDR3 length: 13 amino acids. CDR3 in DNA: TGTGCCAGCAGTTACAAGGGGTACTATGGCTACACCTTC. This translates into CASSYKGYYGYTF.

This clonotype was seen at least ten times. The chain uses TRBV19 and TRBJ1-1; unclear D gene. The CDR3 length is 13 residues. Germline V gene data show CDR1 as LNHDA and CDR2 as SQIVND (reference sequence). The germline V and J ends were trimmed by 7 bases and 6 bases, with 15 bases remaining between them. The CDR3 DNA reads as TGTGCCAGTATACAACGCGGGGTCGCTGAAGCTTTCTTT. Its protein product is CASIQRGVAEAFF.

The table lists this clonotype with many counts. This sequence joins TRBV19 and TRBJ1-1; 9 bases agree with TRBD1. The CDR3 is 15 amino acids. The V segment lost 5 bases and the J segment 5 bases; nucleotides outside the gene matches: 9. Germline CDR1 and CDR2: LNHDA and SQIVND (reference sequence). CDR3 DNA: TGTGCCAGTAGTCCCACGGACAGGGGAACGACTGAAGCTTTCTTT. Residues: CASSPTDRGTTEAFF. The variable domain in full, completed from reference TRBV19 and TRBJ1-1, reads DGGITQSPKYLFRKEGQNVTLSCEQNLNHDAMYWYRQDPGQGLRLIYYSQIVNDFQKGDIAEGYSVSREKKESFPLTVTSAQKNPTAFYLCASSPTDRGTTEAFFGQGTRLTVV.

At least ten counts were recorded for this clonotype. The chain links TRBV11-2 to TRBJ1-2, with D tentatively TRBD1 (6 bases). The CDR3 length is 16 residues. Germline CDR1 reads SGHAT; CDR2 reads FQNNGV. Trimming pared 6 bases from V and 5 bases from J, leaving 22 bases between. This CDR3 reads CASSRSGTGTSYGYTF. CDR3 nucleotide sequence: TGTGCCAGCAGTAGAAGCGGAACCGGGACATCTTATGGCTACACCTTC.

The chain links TRBV11-2 to TRBJ2-5; a weak D match, TRBD2 (5 bases). The CDR3 spans 15 residues. Germline values: CDR1 SGHAT, CDR2 FQNNGV. The ends were cut back, 4 bases at V and 4 bases at J, with 16 bases in the middle. CDR3 residues: CASSSGWAAGETQYF. The CDR3 nucleotides read TGTGCCAGCAGCTCCGGCTGGGCGGCGGGAGAGACCCAGTACTTC.

The chain uses TRBV27 and TRBJ1-5, with a tentative D call TRBD1 (5 bases). Germline assignment: CDR1 MNHEY and CDR2 SMNVEV (reference sequence). Trimming pared 7 bases from V and 0 bases from J, leaving 7 bases between. The CDR3 extends over 13 amino acids. CDR3 residues: CASTDSSNQPQHF. As DNA, the CDR3 is TGTGCCAGCACCGACAGTAGCAATCAGCCCCAGCATTTT.

V gene TRBV12-3 or TRBV12-4 combines with J gene TRBJ2-1; 9 bases line up with TRBD2. The ends lost 6 bases at V and 3 bases at J; junction bases unmatched: 12. This CDR3 has 17 amino acids. Here the CDR3 DNA reads TGTGCCAGCAGCGCGGGGGGGGGAATCGGAATCTACAATGAGCAGTTCTTC. Its protein is CASSAGGGIGIYNEQFF.

The V gene is TRBV4-1, the J gene TRBJ1-1; possibly TRBD1 for D (6 bases). Germline assignment: CDR1 MGHRA and CDR2 YSYEKL. The CDR3 is made up of 15 amino acids. V shed 4 bases and J shed 6 bases, with 18 bases lying between them. CDR3 protein: CASSRGPQGFPEAFF. The DNA of the CDR3 is TGCGCCAGCAGCCGAGGTCCACAGGGTTTCCCTGAAGCTTTCTTT.